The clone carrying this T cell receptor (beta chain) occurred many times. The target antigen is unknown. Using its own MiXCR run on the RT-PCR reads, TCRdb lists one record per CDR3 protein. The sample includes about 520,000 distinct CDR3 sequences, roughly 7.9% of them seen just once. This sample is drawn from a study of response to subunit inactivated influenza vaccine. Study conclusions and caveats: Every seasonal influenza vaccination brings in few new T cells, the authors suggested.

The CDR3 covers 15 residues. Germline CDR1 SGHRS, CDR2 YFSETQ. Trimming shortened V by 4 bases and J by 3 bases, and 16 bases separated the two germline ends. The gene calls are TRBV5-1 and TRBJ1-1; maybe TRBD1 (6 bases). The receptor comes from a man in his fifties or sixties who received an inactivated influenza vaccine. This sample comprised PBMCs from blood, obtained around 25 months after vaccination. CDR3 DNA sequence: TGCGCCAGCAGCAAGGGGGGGGGCAGGGACACTGAAGCTTTCTTT. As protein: CASSKGGGRDTEAFF.